The 30 T cell receptor beta chains below come from one sample, sequenced in a study of T cells in tuberculosis. Produced via immunoSEQ multiplex PCR; TCRdb's table is partial and in-frame only. The profile shows over 20,000 clones, about 96% of them singletons. The sequencing sample was made of PBMCs. Receptors were obtained from a donor between 5 and 29 years old with latent tuberculosis or without tuberculosis infection.

This chain joins TRBV7-9 and TRBJ2-2; TRBD2 matches at 15 bases. V was clipped by 5 bases and J by 5 bases; unmatched bases: 3. The CDR3 is 16 amino acids. Looked up from germline, CDR1 is SEHNR and CDR2 is FQNEAQ (reference sequence). The CDR3: CASSLGLAGGTGELFF. Here the CDR3 DNA reads TGTGCCAGCAGCCTCGGACTAGCGGGAGGGACCGGGGAGCTGTTTTTT. The whole variable domain, remainder taken from reference TRBV7-9 and TRBJ2-2, is DTGVSQNPRHKITKRGQNVTFRCDPISEHNRLYWYRQTLGQGPEFLTYFQNEAQLEKSRLLSDRFSAERPKGSFSTLEIQRTEQGDSAMYLCASSLGLAGGTGELFFGEGSRLTVL.

The rearrangement links TRBV30 to TRBJ2-1; the match to TRBD2 covers 8 bases. Germline-derived CDR1 and CDR2 are GTSNPN and SVGIG (reference sequence). The CDR3 is 15 residues long. The V gene end was trimmed by 3 bases and the J gene end by 2 bases; junction bases not matched to a gene: 6. The CDR3 coding sequence is TGTGCCTGGAGAAGGCGGGGGGTCCCCTACAATGAGCAGTTCTTC. Translating it yields CAWRRRGVPYNEQFF. The variable domain in full, completed from reference TRBV30 and TRBJ2-1, reads SQTIHQWPATLVQPVGSPLSLECTVEGTSNPNLYWYRQAAGRGLQLLFYSVGIGQISSEVPQNLSASRPQDRQFILSSKKLLLSDSGFYLCAWRRRGVPYNEQFFGPGTRLTVL.

In DNA form, the CDR3 reads TGCGCCAGCAGCATTGGCGGGGGACAGGGTGGTGCCTATGGCTACACCTTC. Translated, it gives CASSIGGGQGGAYGYTF. The J gene is TRBJ1-2, the V gene TRBV5-1, with 9 positions matching TRBD1. Trimming at V came to 4 bases and at J to 4 bases, leaving 14 bases not matched to a gene. Germline CDR1 reads SGHRS; CDR2 reads YFSETQ. This CDR3 is 17 amino acids long.

V usage is TRBV4-3 and J usage is TRBJ2-2, with 11 positions matching TRBD2. CDR3 length: 17 amino acids. Germline V gene sequence: CDR1 LGHNA, CDR2 YSLEER. V shed 4 bases and J 2 bases; nucleotides not matched to a gene: 6. The CDR3 region has the DNA TGCGCCAGCAGCCTCGAGGGACTAGCGGTTAACACCGGGGAGCTGTTTTTT. Amino acids: CASSLEGLAVNTGELFF.

The chain carries TRBV5-8 and TRBJ1-2; TRBD1 agrees at 10 bases. Germline CDR1 and CDR2: SGHTS and YDEGEE. Trimming at V came to 4 bases and at J to 5 bases, leaving 14 bases not matched to a gene. The CDR3 covers 17 residues. The CDR3 region is CASSHRQGASILYGYTF. CDR3 nucleotide sequence: TGTGCCAGCAGCCACCGACAGGGGGCTTCTATTTTGTATGGCTACACCTTC.

V is TRBV5-6 and J is TRBJ2-7; D may be TRBD2 (6 bases). The germline CDR1 and CDR2 sequences are SGHDT and YYEEEE. V was trimmed by 2 bases and J by 3 bases, leaving 9 bases between them. The CDR3 is made up of 13 amino acids. The CDR3, as DNA: TGTGCCAGCAGCTTCGGGACTCTCTACGAGCAGTACTTC. Amino acid sequence: CASSFGTLYEQYF.

The V and J genes are TRBV18 and TRBJ1-6; D uncertain. The V end was cut by 4 bases, the J end by 8 bases, with 12 bases between. CDR1 KGHSH and CDR2 LQKENI come from the germline V gene. CDR3 length: 14 amino acids. The CDR3 is CASSLTTDDSPLHF. Here the CDR3 DNA reads TGTGCCAGCTCACTTACGACTGATGATTCACCCCTCCACTTT.

The rearrangement joins TRBV5-1 to TRBJ2-5, with D perhaps TRBD2 (6 bases). The germline gives CDR1 SGHRS, CDR2 YFSETQ. The CDR3 is 14 amino acids. With 6 bases removed from V and 4 bases from J, the gap between germline ends came to 16 bases. CDR3 amino acids: CASTFGGKGETQYF. In nucleotides, the CDR3 is TGCGCCAGCACCTTCGGAGGGAAAGGAGAGACCCAGTACTTC.

The count of this clone is one. This chain joins TRBV6-5 and TRBJ1-4; D gene uncertain. The CDR3 sequence is 16 residues long. The germline CDR1 and CDR2 sequences are MNHEY and SVGAGI. V was trimmed by 2 bases and J by 5 bases, leaving 15 bases between them. The CDR3 DNA follows: TGTGCCAGCAGTTACGGGTGGTTCCAGGCGAATGAAAAACTGTTTTTT. Its protein is CASSYGWFQANEKLFF.

The rearrangement uses TRBV9 and TRBJ2-7; a weak D match, TRBD2 (6 bases). The CDR3 has 15 residues. With 4 bases removed from V and 1 base from J, the gap between germline ends came to 15 bases. In germline, CDR1 is SGDLS, CDR2 YYNGEE. The CDR3 bases are TGTGCCAGCAGCAGGGGTGGCGGGACGTCCTACGAGCAGTACTTC. Translation: CASSRGGGTSYEQYF. The full variable domain, completed using reference TRBV9 and TRBJ2-7, is DSGVTQTPKHLITATGQRVTLRCSPRSGDLSVYWYQQSLDQGLQFLIQYYNGEERAKGNILERFSAQQFPDLHSELNLSSLELGDSALYFCASSRGGGTSYEQYFGPGTRLTVT.

This clone was seen just once. The chain carries TRBV11-3 and TRBJ1-1; D is perhaps TRBD1 (6 bases). CDR1 SGHNT and CDR2 YENEEA come from the germline V gene. The CDR3 sequence is 14 residues long. V lost 5 bases to trimming and J lost 4 bases, with 14 bases between them. The CDR3 spells CASSGWDTSTEAFF. In DNA form, the CDR3 reads TGTGCCAGCAGCGGGTGGGACACATCCACTGAAGCTTTCTTT. The full variable domain, rest sourced from reference TRBV11-3 and TRBJ1-1, is EAGVVQSPRYKIIEKKQPVAFWCNPISGHNTLYWYLQNLGQGPELLIRYENEEAVDDSQLPKDRFSAERLKGVDSTLKIQPAELGDSAVYLCASSGWDTSTEAFFGQGTRLTVV.

The chain carries TRBV4-1 and TRBJ1-5; D ambiguous. The CDR3 runs to 15 residues. V lost 1 base, J lost 11 bases, and 18 bases lay in between. The germline CDR1 and CDR2 sequences are MGHRA and YSYEKL. In DNA form, the CDR3 reads TGCGCCAGCAGCCAAGTCTTCGTGGAGGACTCAGCCCAGCATTTT. Amino acid sequence: CASSQVFVEDSAQHF.

The rearrangement uses TRBV5-1 and TRBJ2-5; D is possibly TRBD2 (6 bases). With 2 bases removed from V and 2 bases from J, the gap between germline ends came to 13 bases. The CDR3 contains 15 residues. Germline CDR1 SGHRS, CDR2 YFSETQ. CDR3 DNA sequence: TGCGCCAGCAGCTTACCCGGGGGAGGACAAGAGACCCAGTACTTC. Translated, it gives CASSLPGGGQETQYF.

The chain couples TRBV6-1 to TRBJ1-1; 7 bases agree with TRBD1. V gave up 5 bases and J gave up 5 bases; unmatched junction bases: 5. The CDR3 extends over 13 amino acids. Germline CDR1 reads MNHNS; CDR2 reads SASEGT. CDR3 nucleotide sequence: TGTGCCAGCAGTCATACCAGGGGGACTGAAGCTTTCTTT. As protein: CASSHTRGTEAFF.

The V call is TRBV4-2, the J call TRBJ2-1; 13 bases match TRBD2. The CDR3 has 18 amino acids. V lost 4 bases and J lost 0; bases outside the gene matches: 6. Germline CDR1 LGHNA, CDR2 YNFKEQ. The CDR3 sequence: CASSLGTSGASSYNEQFF. CDR3 DNA: TGTGCCAGCAGCCTGGGGACTAGCGGGGCGAGCTCCTACAATGAGCAGTTCTTC.

The gene calls are TRBV10-3 and TRBJ1-1, with D hard to call. The V and J ends lost 6 bases and 3 bases respectively, with 11 bases between them. CDR3 length equals 13 residues. Per the germline V gene, CDR1 is ENHRY and CDR2 is SYGVKD. CDR3 in amino acids: CAIRGFQDTEAFF. The CDR3 DNA reads as TGTGCCATCAGGGGTTTTCAGGACACTGAAGCTTTCTTT.

The chain combines TRBV10-1 with TRBJ2-2; tentative D call: TRBD1 (6 bases). The germline V gene has CDR1 WNHNN and CDR2 SYGVQD (reference sequence). The CDR3 covers 14 residues. V gave up 3 bases and J gave up 7 bases, with 12 bases separating them. The CDR3 coding sequence is TGCGCCAGCAGTGAAGCAGGGGCGGGCGGGGAGCTGTTTTTT. It specifies CASSEAGAGGELFF.

V and J are TRBV6-5 and TRBJ1-1; TRBD1 agrees at 8 bases. V dropped 0 bases and J dropped 10; count of bases not matched to a gene: 4. Germline lookup yields CDR1 MNHEY and CDR2 SVGAGI. CDR3 length: 13 residues. In DNA, the CDR3 is TGTGCCAGCAGTTACTCGCAGGGGGCAGGAGCTTTCTTT. This codes for CASSYSQGAGAFF.

V gene TRBV30 combines with J gene TRBJ1-3; D remains ambiguous. Between the trimmed V and J ends, which lost 0 bases and 1 base, there was a span of 19 bases. The germline V gene has CDR1 GTSNPN and CDR2 SVGIG (reference sequence). This CDR3 region has 18 residues. Here the CDR3 DNA reads TGTGCCTGGAGTGTCTGGTCGGGTGGAGACGGATCTGGAAACACCATATATTTT. This codes for CAWSVWSGGDGSGNTIYF.

The chain has TRBV6-1 and TRBJ2-2; the D is unclear. Trimming pared 10 bases from V and 4 bases from J, leaving 16 bases between. In germline, CDR1 is MNHNS, CDR2 SASEGT. The CDR3 runs to 14 residues. The CDR3 nucleotides read TGTGCCACCCTGGGCCTAATTTCCACCGGGGAGCTGTTTTTT. It is translated as CATLGLISTGELFF.

V and J are TRBV7-9 and TRBJ2-5; TRBD1 matches at 10 bases. This CDR3 spans 16 amino acids. From germline, CDR1 is SEHNR and CDR2 FQNEAQ (reference sequence). The trim removed 2 bases at V and 1 base at J, leaving 4 bases unmatched. CDR3 sequence reads: CASSLSGTGVQETQYF. CDR3 DNA: TGTGCCAGCAGCTTATCCGGGACAGGGGTCCAAGAGACCCAGTACTTC.

The chain links TRBV27 to TRBJ1-2, with TRBD1 matching 8 bases. The V gene's germline CDR1 is MNHEY and CDR2 SMNVEV (reference sequence). The ends lost 0 bases at V and 7 bases at J; junction bases unmatched: 7. The CDR3 runs to 15 residues. CDR3 protein: CASSLSGQVARGYTF. The CDR3 nucleotides read TGTGCCAGCAGTTTATCGGGACAGGTCGCTCGTGGCTACACCTTC.

The genes are TRBV19 and TRBJ2-1; the match to TRBD2 covers 7 bases. The CDR3 consists of 17 residues. The ends lost 5 bases at V and 7 bases at J; junction bases unmatched: 17. CDR1 and CDR2 (germline): LNHDA, SQIVND (reference sequence). The CDR3 is CASSSIVGGEAENEQFF. DNA for the CDR3: TGTGCCAGTAGTTCGATAGTGGGGGGGGAAGCGGAGAATGAGCAGTTCTTC.

This chain links TRBV5-1 with TRBJ2-1; 8 bases agree with TRBD2. Germline CDR1 is SGHRS and CDR2 is YFSETQ. Trimming removed 2 bases from V and 7 bases from J; junction bases left unmatched: 5. This CDR3 contains 14 residues. CDR3 amino acids: CASSFSAGENEQFF. Here the CDR3 DNA reads TGCGCCAGCAGCTTTTCAGCGGGGGAAAATGAGCAGTTCTTC.

The count of this clone is one. V is TRBV6-6 and J is TRBJ2-7; no definite D call. The V end was cut by 2 bases, the J end by 6 bases, with 5 bases between. From germline, CDR1 is MNHNY and CDR2 SVGAGI (reference sequence). The CDR3 contains 11 residues. The DNA for the CDR3 is TGTGCCAGCAGTTACCAGCGCGAGCAGTACTTC. Amino acids: CASSYQREQYF.

The V gene is TRBV30, the J gene TRBJ2-1; D is unclear. Germline V gene lookup returns CDR1 GTSNPN and CDR2 SVGIG (reference sequence). Trimming stripped 4 bases from V and 3 bases from J, with 19 bases between. The CDR3 has 16 amino acids. The DNA of the CDR3 is TGTGCCTGGAATAACGTTTGGCAGATCCTCTACAATGAGCAGTTCTTC. Encoded protein: CAWNNVWQILYNEQFF.

Only one count was recorded for this clone. This rearrangement joins TRBV30 to TRBJ1-1; 7 bases are a match to TRBD1. Trimming at V came to 3 bases and at J to 0 bases, leaving 7 bases not matched to a gene. The CDR3 totals 15 residues. Germline V gene lookup returns CDR1 GTSNPN and CDR2 SVGIG (reference sequence). The CDR3: CAWRNRGRVNTEAFF. CDR3 DNA: TGTGCCTGGAGAAACAGGGGTCGGGTGAACACTGAAGCTTTCTTT.

The CDR3 DNA reads TGCGCCAGCAGCTTGGAGGGACACCCCGGGGATGGCTACACCTTC. Its protein product is CASSLEGHPGDGYTF. This sequence joins TRBV5-1 and TRBJ1-2, with D possibly matching TRBD1 (6 bases). V lost 0 bases to trimming and J lost 6 bases, with 15 bases between them. CDR1 is SGHRS, CDR2 YFSETQ, per germline. The CDR3 length is 15 residues. Using reference TRBV5-1 and TRBJ1-2 for the parts outside the CDR3, the full variable domain is KAGVTQTPRYLIKTRGQQVTLSCSPISGHRSVSWYQQTPGQGLQFLFEYFSETQRNKGNFPGRFSGRQFSNSRSEMNVSTLELGDSALYLCASSLEGHPGDGYTFGSGTRLTVV.

The chain carries TRBV12-5 and TRBJ1-1, with 9 bases lining up with TRBD1. Germline loops: CDR1 LGHNT, CDR2 FRNRAP. Unmatched junction bases numbered 8, after V lost 3 bases and J lost 3 bases. The CDR3 is made up of 16 amino acids. The CDR3 sequence: CASGFLWDREHTEAFF. The DNA of the CDR3 is TGTGCTAGTGGTTTCCTCTGGGACAGGGAGCACACTGAAGCTTTCTTT.

The rearrangement links TRBV9 to TRBJ1-6; 12 bases are shared with TRBD1. In germline, CDR1 is SGDLS, CDR2 YYNGEE. The CDR3 totals 15 residues. Losses at the gene ends were 3 bases for V and 7 bases for J; bases not matched to a gene: 2. DNA for the CDR3: TGTGCCAGCAGCGGGGGACAGGGGGCAAATTCACCCCTCCACTTT. The encoded protein is CASSGGQGANSPLHF.